These T cell receptor beta chains were read from a single sample in a study of CD8+CD57+ T cells in acquired aplastic anemia. One entry per CDR3 protein results from TCRdb running MiXCR on the reads. Among some 410,000 distinct CDR3 sequences listed, 55% to 70% were seen once. Sequencing input: sorted CD4+, CD8+, or CD8+CD57+ T cells (not recorded which) from PBMCs. These TCRs come from a human donor in good health, serving as a control. Each CDR3 is given without its conserved first and last residue.

v_call	j_call	cdr3_aa
TRBV9	TRBJ1-4	ASSNLDGEKLFLF
TRBV11-2	TRBJ2-7	ACSSDGSSYEQY
TRBV7-2	TRBJ2-6	ASSLPGANVLT
TRBV7-6	TRBJ1-4	ARFETTNETLF
TRBV7-2	TRBJ1-5	ASSRTGGSVRQPQH
TRBV7-9	TRBJ1-2	ASSRTDSLLYGYA
TRBV9	TRBJ2-3	ASSLTSTGAAAH
TRBV20-1	TRBJ1-3	SASSAASTIY
TRBV6-1	TRBJ1-2	ASSAVGYT
TRBV24-1	TRBJ1-5	ATSATWDSSNQPQH
TRBV19	TRBJ2-3	ASSIGEPRDTQY
TRBV19	TRBJ1-4	ASSMGVWEKLF
TRBV7-2	TRBJ2-5	ASSLVWQMNPY
TRBV9	TRBJ1-2	ASSVDSNNSGYT
TRBV4-1	TRBJ2-3	AGSQDSAGSVNTQY
TRBV7-6	TRBJ2-7	ASSLRARTATSS
TRBV5-6	TRBJ1-2	ATQGIWTNYGYT
TRBV5-1	TRBJ1-4	ASSLGQGREKLF
TRBV14	TRBJ2-7	ASSQRRESGEQY
TRBV6-2/TRBV6-3	TRBJ1-2	ASSPGQAYGYT
TRBV6-1	TRBJ2-7	ASSVGPGTSSYEQY
TRBV7-2	TRBJ1-1	ASSLSQGAAF
TRBV7-7	TRBJ2-7	ASSLAPWQY
TRBV12-5	TRBJ1-4	AIGTGATNEKLF
TRBV5-1	TRBJ2-5	ASSGGGRGNQETQY
TRBV10-3	TRBJ1-2	AITNQGGQVTYGYT
TRBV7-2	.	ASSGVPEETQF
TRBV7-2	TRBJ2-6	ASSYQGRGGNDLT
TRBV7-1	TRBJ2-6	ASSPSGSPPFSGANVLT
TRBV19	TRBJ1-5	ASTIHGYQPQH
TRBV19	TRBJ2-5	ASKSKGLDQETQY
TRBV5-4	TRBJ2-1	ASSLAGLGGGTNNEQF
TRBV7-3	TRBJ2-7	ASSLKRGGGGEQY
TRBV10-3	TRBJ2-3	ASSYSRDRRTDTQY
TRBV7-2	TRBJ2-3	ASSALAIGEDTQY
TRBV19	TRBJ1-6	ASSMGQTTSPLH
TRBV5-8	TRBJ2-5	ASRIAQETQY
TRBV9	TRBJ2-2	ASSGKGGGTGELF